Listed here are 20 T cell receptor beta chains from one sample, sequenced in a study of CD8 T cells in Susac syndrome. The RNA input was about 0.45 to 1 ug, and it was reverse transcribed with random hexamers. TCRdb re-called the immunoSEQ multiplex PCR reads with MiXCR, one entry per CDR3 protein. The sample holds roughly 130,000 distinct CDR3 sequences, roughly 95% seen once. The sample was CD4+ T cells from PBMCs. The receptors were gathered from a human donor in good health.

This clonotype has just a few counts. The chain uses TRBV29-1 and TRBJ2-7; 7 bases align to TRBD1. Germline CDR1 and CDR2: SQVTM and ANQGSEA. Trimming cost V 0 bases and J 2 bases; bases outside gene matches: 1. This CDR3 contains 13 residues. CDR3 bases: TGCAGCGTTGAAGACAGGGGGACCTACGAGCAGTACTTC. Protein product: CSVEDRGTYEQYF.

The chain recombines TRBV24-1 with TRBJ2-7; perhaps TRBD2 as D (5 bases). The germline V gene encodes CDR1 KGHDR and CDR2 SFDVKD. The CDR3 totals 13 residues. Trimming pared 9 bases from V and 0 bases from J, leaving 11 bases between. CDR3 amino acids: CATSEGSSYEQYF. The CDR3 DNA reads as TGTGCCACCTCCGAGGGCAGCTCCTACGAGCAGTACTTC.

This chain links TRBV5-1 with TRBJ2-1, with D unclear. Germline V gives CDR1 SGHRS, CDR2 YFSETQ. The CDR3 is made up of 13 amino acids. Between the trimmed V and J ends, which lost 4 bases and 8 bases, there was a span of 13 bases. CDR3 bases: TGCGCCAGCAGCGTTCGACTTATTGATGAGCAGTTCTTC. Translated: CASSVRLIDEQFF.

The rearrangement uses TRBV28 and TRBJ2-6; TRBD1 matches at 7 bases. Germline CDR1 is MDHEN and CDR2 is SYDVKM. CDR3 length: 16 residues. The V gene end was trimmed by 10 bases and the J gene end by 2 bases; junction bases not matched to a gene: 11. CDR3 nucleotides: TGTGCCACAACAGGGGCGAACATACCTGGGGCCAACGTCCTGACTTTC. It is translated as CATTGANIPGANVLTF.

The chain recombines TRBV4-2 with TRBJ2-1, with no clear D. The V end was cut by 2 bases, the J end by 12 bases, with 8 bases between. This CDR3 is 11 amino acids long. Per the germline V gene, CDR1 is LGHNA and CDR2 is YNFKEQ. This CDR3 reads CASSQRMVQFF. Written as DNA, the CDR3 is TGTGCCAGCAGCCAACGGATGGTGCAGTTCTTC.

The J gene is TRBJ2-7, the V gene TRBV23-1, with TRBD2 matching over 13 bases. TRBV23-1 counts as an open reading frame of uncertain function. This CDR3 is built from 18 residues. Trimming removed 4 bases from V and 0 bases from J; junction bases left unmatched: 9. The CDR3 bases are TGCGCCAGCAGTCGCAGGGGGACTAGCGGGACCAACTCCTACGAGCAGTACTTC. Translation gives CASSRRGTSGTNSYEQYF.

CDR3 sequence: CASSRVGEQYF. The CDR3 bases are TGTGCCAGCAGCCGAGTGGGCGAGCAGTACTTC. V is TRBV3-1 and J is TRBJ2-7; D call uncertain. Germline CDR1 reads LGHDT; CDR2 reads YNNKEL (reference sequence). Trimming took off 4 bases at V and 6 bases at J, with 7 bases between the two ends. CDR3 length equals 11 residues.

V usage is TRBV28 and J usage is TRBJ2-1; D tentatively fits TRBD1 or TRBD2 (6 bases each). Trimming pared 9 bases from V and 8 bases from J, leaving 23 bases between. The CDR3 consists of 15 residues. Germline V gene sequence: CDR1 MDHEN, CDR2 SYDVKM. The CDR3 DNA reads as TGTGCCAGTAAGGGGGGCGGGGCGGACACCCATGAGCAGTTCTTC. Translation: CASKGGGADTHEQFF.

The chain joins TRBV5-1 to TRBJ2-7; 9 nucleotides agree with TRBD1. CDR3 length: 14 amino acids. V shed 5 bases, J shed 3 bases, and the junction held 6 bases outside the gene matches. CDR1 SGHRS and CDR2 YFSETQ come from the germline V gene. CDR3 bases: TGCGCCAGCAGGACCGGGACAGGGCTCTACGAGCAGTACTTC. Protein sequence: CASRTGTGLYEQYF. Full variable domain (missing parts from reference TRBV5-1 and TRBJ2-7): KAGVTQTPRYLIKTRGQQVTLSCSPISGHRSVSWYQQTPGQGLQFLFEYFSETQRNKGNFPGRFSGRQFSNSRSEMNVSTLELGDSALYLCASRTGTGLYEQYFGPGTRLTVT.

This chain links TRBV6-1 with TRBJ2-1; 11 bases match TRBD1. CDR3 length: 16 amino acids. V trimming: 8 bases; J trimming: 3 bases; junction bases outside the gene matches: 9. From germline, CDR1 is MNHNS and CDR2 SASEGT. CDR3 nucleotide sequence: TGTGCCAGCTGTGCACTAGGGACAGGGGGCTACAATGAGCAGTTCTTC. The encoded protein is CASCALGTGGYNEQFF.

This clonotype was seen only once. J is TRBJ2-1 and V is TRBV15, with D maybe TRBD1 (6 bases). V lost 11 bases and J 0 bases, leaving 8 bases between the germline ends. Germline CDR1 reads LNHNV; CDR2 reads YYDKDF (reference sequence). The CDR3 length is 12 residues. The CDR3 sequence is CAGGSSYNEQFF. CDR3 sequence (DNA): TGTGCCGGGGGCAGCTCCTACAATGAGCAGTTCTTC.

J is TRBJ2-7 and V is TRBV4-2; D unresolved. V was cut by 0 bases and J by 0 bases, with 12 bases left in between. The CDR3 spans 16 residues. From germline, CDR1 is LGHNA and CDR2 YNFKEQ. The CDR3 sequence: CASSQEIGPISYEQYF. For the CDR3, the DNA is TGTGCCAGCAGCCAAGAGATCGGGCCTATCTCCTACGAGCAGTACTTC.

This clonotype appeared once. The chain couples TRBV12-3 or TRBV12-4 to TRBJ1-5, with a possible D match to TRBD1 (5 bases). Trimming shortened V by 6 bases and J by 0 bases, and 12 bases separated the two germline ends. This CDR3 is built from 15 residues. CDR3 nucleotides: TGTGCCAGCAGCTCCGGACATAATAGCAATCAGCCCCAGCATTTT. This codes for CASSSGHNSNQPQHF.

The chain is built from TRBV7-2 and TRBJ2-1; TRBD2 matches at 7 bases. CDR1 and CDR2 (germline): SGHTA, FQGNSA. Losses at the gene ends were 0 bases for V and 5 bases for J; bases not matched to a gene: 4. There are 15 residues in the CDR3. This CDR3 reads CASSLAGGPNNEQFF. The CDR3 DNA sequence: TGTGCCAGCAGCTTAGCGGGAGGGCCCAACAATGAGCAGTTCTTC. Combining the CDR3 with reference TRBV7-2 and TRBJ2-1 gives the whole variable domain GAGVSQSPSNKVTEKGKDVELRCDPISGHTALYWYRQSLGQGLEFLIYFQGNSAPDKSGLPSDRFSAERTGGSVSTLTIQRTQQEDSAVYLCASSLAGGPNNEQFFGPGTRLTVL.

This clonotype was detected once. The rearrangement links TRBV29-1 to TRBJ2-5; D is unresolved. Germline CDR1 and CDR2: SQVTM and ANQGSEA. The CDR3 totals 12 residues. Trimming stripped 1 base from V and 4 bases from J, with 7 bases between. CDR3 protein: CSVEVTVETQYF. The CDR3 DNA sequence: TGCAGCGTTGAAGTAACGGTAGAGACCCAGTACTTC.

V usage is TRBV11-2 and J usage is TRBJ2-7; weak D call: TRBD2 (5 bases). This CDR3 spans 11 amino acids. The germline V gene has CDR1 SGHAT and CDR2 FQNNGV. V was trimmed by 5 bases and J by 10 bases, leaving 12 bases between them. The CDR3 DNA sequence: TGTGCCAGCAGCCTCGGACTTATCCAGTACTTC. Its translation is CASSLGLIQYF.

The chain links TRBV20-1 to TRBJ1-1; D is possibly TRBD1 (5 bases). The CDR3 has 14 amino acids. CDR1 and CDR2 from the germline V gene are DFQATT and SNEGSKA (reference sequence). Trimming took off 4 bases at V and 0 bases at J, with 12 bases between the two ends. For the CDR3, the DNA is TGCAGTGCTACATATCAGGGATTGAACACTGAAGCTTTCTTT. Translating gives CSATYQGLNTEAFF.

The rearrangement links TRBV9 to TRBJ2-7; 15 bases are a match to TRBD2. The CDR3 extends over 17 amino acids. V dropped 3 bases and J dropped 2; count of bases not matched to a gene: 6. CDR1 and CDR2 from the germline V gene are SGDLS and YYNGEE. The CDR3 nucleotides are TGTGCCAGCAGCGCGGGACTAGCGGGAGGTACCACCTACGAGCAGTACTTC. This sequence encodes CASSAGLAGGTTYEQYF. The complete variable domain, with remaining parts taken from reference TRBV9 and TRBJ2-7, reads DSGVTQTPKHLITATGQRVTLRCSPRSGDLSVYWYQQSLDQGLQFLIQYYNGEERAKGNILERFSAQQFPDLHSELNLSSLELGDSALYFCASSAGLAGGTTYEQYFGPGTRLTVT.

Written as DNA, the CDR3 is TGTGCCAGCAGGGGACTAGCGGGAGGGGCCGGGGAGCTGTTTTTT. Amino acids: CASRGLAGGAGELFF. The V gene is TRBV2, the J gene TRBJ2-2, with TRBD2 matching 16 bases. The CDR3 totals 15 residues. Germline lookup yields CDR1 SNHLY and CDR2 FYNNEI. With V trimmed by 6 bases and J by 6 bases, 1 base remained unmatched.

The gene calls are TRBV14 and TRBJ1-1; TRBD1 matches at 7 bases. CDR1 and CDR2 (germline): SGHDN, FVKESK. J gave up 3 bases and V 4 bases, and 5 bases lay outside the gene matches. The CDR3 is 14 residues long. The CDR3 reads CASSRQGRDTEAFF. The CDR3, as DNA: TGTGCCAGCAGCCGACAGGGCCGGGACACTGAAGCTTTCTTT.